This T cell receptor beta chain was profiled in a study of cytomegalovirus exposure and HLA in healthy donors. Sequenced by immunoSEQ multiplex PCR; TCRdb stores in-frame clones only, minus some. This table has some 61,000 clones, nearly 98% appearing once. With 0 bases clipped from V and 2 bases from J, the junction kept 14 bases outside the gene matches. The CDR3 covers 19 residues. CDR1 KGHSH and CDR2 LQKENI come from the germline V gene. Sequences were obtained from PBMCs. The TCR sequence derives from a woman younger than 35 in good health and CMV-seropositive. This chain connects TRBV18 to TRBJ2-5; 8 bases match TRBD1. CDR3 region: CASSPPGDVTGTGQETQYF. The CDR3 DNA reads as TGTGCCAGCTCACCACCGGGTGATGTGACCGGGACAGGACAAGAGACCCAGTACTTC. Using reference TRBV18 and TRBJ2-5 for the parts outside the CDR3, the full variable domain is NAGVMQNPRHLVRRRGQEARLRCSPMKGHSHVYWYRQLPEEGLKFMVYLQKENIIDESGMPKERFSAEFPKEGPSILRIQQVVRGDSAAYFCASSPPGDVTGTGQETQYFGPGTRLLVL.